These 6 T cell receptor beta chains were sequenced from one sample in a study of T cell repertoires in cytomegalovirus infection. Via MiXCR, TCRdb re-called the reads, giving one row per CDR3 protein. The data contain around 140,000 distinct CDR3 sequences, under 8.5% of them seen just once; the ten biggest clones take up around 17%. The sample comprised PBMCs. These TCRs come from a human donor in good health (CMV status not recorded). Some clones in this sample may be carry-over from other donors' samples.

V usage is TRBV2 and J usage is TRBJ2-1, with 8 bases lining up with TRBD2. The CDR3 sequence is 13 residues long. CDR1 and CDR2 from the germline V gene are SNHLY and FYNNEI. The V and J ends lost 6 bases and 10 bases, in that order; junction bases with no gene match: 8. The CDR3 loop is CASRLRGDAEQFF. In DNA form, the CDR3 reads TGTGCCAGCAGGTTGCGGGGGGACGCAGAGCAGTTCTTC.

This clonotype came up once. One end of the junction is discordant with germline, which a read error may explain. V usage is TRBV7-8 and J usage is TRBJ2-7; no firm D call. Germline values: CDR1 SGHVS, CDR2 FQNEAQ. The CDR3 length is 11 residues. CDR3 coding DNA: TGTGCCAGCATGGGTATTTACGAGCAGTCCTTC. Its protein product is CASMGIYEQSF.

This clonotype showed up many times. The gene calls are TRBV6-5 and TRBJ2-3, with 14 bases identical to TRBD2. The V and J ends lost 2 bases and 0 bases, in that order; junction bases with no gene match: 7. CDR3 length: 19 residues. Germline-derived CDR1 and CDR2 are MNHEY and SVGAGI. The CDR3 region has the DNA TGTGCCAGCAGTTACGATGGACTAGCGGGGGGAATTAGCACAGATACGCAGTATTTT. Translated: CASSYDGLAGGISTDTQYF.

Concerning this clonotype: An end of the junction differs from the germline gene, which may be a read error. Here the CDR3 DNA reads TGTGCCAGCAGCTTAGGTGGTAGCGGGGGGCTTGGCTTC. Translated, it gives CASSLGGSGGLGF. The V gene is TRBV13, the J gene TRBJ2-1, with 10 bases that match TRBD2. The CDR3 is 13 residues long. Per the germline V gene, CDR1 is PRHDT and CDR2 is FYEKMQ (reference sequence).

This clonotype was counted at least ten times. The chain employs TRBV7-8 and TRBJ1-1; D call uncertain. The ends were cut back, 4 bases at V and 1 base at J, with 16 bases in the middle. The CDR3 loop spans 16 amino acids. In germline, CDR1 is SGHVS, CDR2 FQNEAQ. In DNA, the CDR3 is TGTGCCAGCAGCTCTGTTCCGGGTGGGCGGAACACTGAAGCTTTCTTT. Its translation: CASSSVPGGRNTEAFF.

This clonotype was counted only a few times. The V gene is TRBV6-2 or TRBV6-3, the J gene TRBJ2-7; tentative D call: TRBD2 (5 bases). CDR1 and CDR2 from the germline V gene are MNHEY and SVGEGT. V was clipped by 7 bases and J by 2 bases, with 21 bases between them. CDR3 length: 16 residues. CDR3 amino acids: CASKNPGLAETYEQYF. CDR3 nucleotide sequence: TGTGCCAGCAAAAACCCCGGGCTAGCTGAGACCTACGAGCAGTACTTC.